The clone carrying this T cell receptor (beta chain) appeared a few times. Its antigen is as yet unknown. The PCR had 60 Vbeta and 13 Jbeta primers. The table came from immunoSEQ multiplex PCR; TCRdb's copy has only in-frame clones and leaves some out. The sample holds approximately 150,000 clones, roughly a tenth seen once. The sample belongs to a study of cytomegalovirus exposure and HLA in healthy donors. Study-wide findings and caveats: Most sequenced TCRs were rare (though some public TCRs occurred in many donors). When analyzed later, the rates of TCR association showed variation by HLA locus, with DRB1 the most and HLA-C the fewest. An analysis that was carried out later associated 16,000 or so TCR beta sequences with HLA alleles at 0.05 false discovery rate. The majority of CMV-associated TCR beta chains were reported as apparently HLA-restricted in a later analysis.

The V gene's germline CDR1 is LGHNA and CDR2 YSLEER. Trimming shortened V by 4 bases and J by 6 bases, and 19 bases separated the two germline ends. The CDR3 extends over 16 amino acids. The genes are TRBV4-3 and TRBJ2-1; D is ambiguous. Sequencing was carried out using PBMCs. The TCR comes from a male donor in good health and CMV-seronegative. The CDR3: CASSPSDSITLNEQFF. The CDR3 region has the DNA TGCGCCAGCAGCCCAAGTGACTCCATTACCCTCAATGAGCAGTTCTTC.